The 8 T cell receptor beta chains below were found in one sample sequenced in a study of vaccination and CD4 T cells after COVID-19. Cultured CD4+ T-cell DNA underwent Oncomine TCR Beta short-read sequencing. MiXCR, applied by TCRdb to the PCR reads, yields one record per CDR3 protein. The sample records 15,000 to 25,000 distinct CDR3 sequences, roughly three fifths being singletons. These TCRs' antigens remain unknown. The treatment denotes: roughly 10-day PBMC culture with coronavirus spike peptide pools or control peptides (ViraFEST assay). Sequenced material: CD4+ T cells from blood, cultured in vitro. These receptors originate from a human donor who had recovered from COVID-19.

The chain joins TRBV30 to TRBJ2-1; D is possibly TRBD2 (5 bases). The length of the CDR3 is 13 residues. The germline CDR1 and CDR2 sequences are GTSNPN and SVGIG (reference sequence). The germline V and J ends were trimmed by 8 bases and 10 bases, with 21 bases remaining between them. The chain's CDR3 is CAVLALPPSEQFF. CDR3 nucleotide sequence: TGTGCCGTCCTAGCTCTGCCCCCCTCGGAGCAGTTCTTC. Combining the CDR3 with reference TRBV30 and TRBJ2-1 gives the whole variable domain SQTIHQWPATLVQPVGSPLSLECTVEGTSNPNLYWYRQAAGRGLQLLFYSVGIGQISSEVPQNLSASRPQDRQFILSSKKLLLSDSGFYLCAVLALPPSEQFFGPGTRLTVL.

V usage is TRBV12-3 or TRBV12-4 and J usage is TRBJ1-6; D remains unclear. V shed 2 bases and J shed 6 bases, with 8 bases lying between them. The CDR3 has 14 amino acids. The DNA of the CDR3 is TGTGCCAGCAGTTTATTCCCCTTTAATTCACCCCTCCACTTT. It encodes CASSLFPFNSPLHF.

The rearrangement uses TRBV27 and TRBJ2-1, with D maybe TRBD2 (6 bases). Germline CDR1 reads MNHEY; CDR2 reads SMNVEV (reference sequence). The CDR3 spans 16 residues. V was pared by 3 bases and J by 2 bases, with 14 bases between. The CDR3 region has the DNA TGTGCCAGCAGTTTCATACCACTAGCTACCTACAATGAGCAGTTCTTC. It yields the protein CASSFIPLATYNEQFF.

This chain joins TRBV10-2 and TRBJ1-2; 7 nucleotides match TRBD1. This CDR3 region has 12 residues. From germline, CDR1 is WSHSY and CDR2 SAAADI. V trimming: 10 bases; J trimming: 3 bases; junction bases outside the gene matches: 5. CDR3 bases: TGCGCCACCCGACAGGGAGACTATGGCTACACCTTC. Translated: CATRQGDYGYTF.

The J gene is TRBJ2-3, the V gene TRBV20-1; 12 bases line up with TRBD2. The V segment lost 1 base and the J segment 4 bases; nucleotides outside the gene matches: 3. The germline V gene has CDR1 DFQATT and CDR2 SNEGSKA (reference sequence). The CDR3 has 15 residues. DNA for the CDR3: TGCAGTGCTAGAGGACTAGCGGGAGTGCCAGATACGCAGTATTTT. It codes for CSARGLAGVPDTQYF.

This CDR3 is CASSYLRQGLSSPLHF. CDR3 bases: TGTGCCAGCAGTTACTTACGACAGGGTTTGAGTTCACCCCTCCACTTT. This chain joins TRBV6-5 and TRBJ1-6, with 7 bases that match TRBD1. The CDR3 length is 16 residues. Germline CDR1 and CDR2: MNHEY and SVGAGI. With V trimmed by 1 base and J by 9 bases, 9 bases remained unmatched.

This clonotype has a handful of counts. The genes are TRBV3-1 and TRBJ1-5; D is unresolved. Germline V lookup: CDR1 LGHDT, CDR2 YNNKEL (reference sequence). The CDR3 sequence is 13 residues long. Trimming pared 6 bases from V and 2 bases from J, leaving 8 bases between. The CDR3 loop reads CASSGSRNQPQHF. The DNA for the CDR3 is TGTGCCAGCAGTGGCAGTCGCAATCAGCCCCAGCATTTT. Full variable domain (rest looked up from reference TRBV3-1 and TRBJ1-5): DTAVSQTPKYLVTQMGNDKSIKCEQNLGHDTMYWYKQDSKKFLKIMFSYNNKELIINETVPNRFSPKSPDKAHLNLHINSLELGDSAVYFCASSGSRNQPQHFGDGTRLSIL.

The V gene is TRBV10-3, the J gene TRBJ1-1; D is possibly TRBD1 (5 bases). CDR1 and CDR2 from the germline V gene are ENHRY and SYGVKD. CDR3 length: 16 residues. V lost 0 bases and J lost 6, with 17 bases in between. The CDR3 reads CAISESLRSGLSEAFF. CDR3 in DNA: TGTGCCATCAGTGAGTCTCTTAGGTCAGGGTTGTCTGAAGCTTTCTTT.